Included here is one TCR beta chain sequence, with context. These data belong to a study of T cell changes during pregnancy in multiple sclerosis. Data came from immunoSEQ multiplex PCR; TCRdb stores just in-frame clones and leaves some out. The repertoire holds 91,000 or so clones, with roughly 92% as singletons. V shed 3 bases, J shed 1 base, and the junction held 4 bases outside the gene matches. CDR1 and CDR2 from the germline V gene are LNHNV and YYDKDF (reference sequence). The CDR3 length is 15 residues. The clonotype was recovered from a female donor with multiple sclerosis, enrolled in a pregnancy study. This material consisted of peripheral blood, taken after pregnancy. This sequence joins TRBV15 and TRBJ2-5; 8 nucleotides agree with TRBD1. The CDR3 coding sequence is TGTGCCACCAGCAGCTGGACAGGGAGCCAAGAGACCCAGTACTTC. Amino acids: CATSSWTGSQETQYF.